This is a list of T cell receptor beta chains from one sample in a study of cytomegalovirus exposure and HLA in healthy donors. Data came from immunoSEQ multiplex PCR; TCRdb stores just in-frame clones and leaves some out. The repertoire consists of about 190,000 clones, with about nine tenths occurring once and the leading ten covering 1.3%. Sample: PBMCs. The origin of the receptors is a man aged 30 to 45 in good health and CMV-seronegative. CDR3s include the opening cysteine and the closing phenylalanine or tryptophan. D genes are given only for firm matches. Expanded clones get a size class; other rows say once, few or many, or leave the size out.

cdr3_nt: TGCGCCAGCAGCTTGTGGGGGGAGAGGGACAATGAGCAGTTCTTC
cdr3_aa: CASSLWGERDNEQFF
d_call: NA
clone_size: NA
j_call: TRBJ2-1
v_call: TRBV5-1

cdr3_nt: TGTGCCAGCAGCCAAGATTCCGGAGTCAGCAAAACAGATACGCAGTATTTT
cdr3_aa: CASSQDSGVSKTDTQYF
d_call: NA
clone_size: NA
j_call: TRBJ2-3
v_call: TRBV4-2

cdr3_nt: TGTGCCAGCTCACCCCTACCTCAAGAGACCCAGTACTTC
cdr3_aa: CASSPLPQETQYF
d_call: NA
clone_size: few
j_call: TRBJ2-5
v_call: TRBV18

cdr3_nt: TGTGCCAGCAGCACGGGACTAGCGGGAACCAATGAGCAGTTCTTC
cdr3_aa: CASSTGLAGTNEQFF
d_call: TRBD2
clone_size: few
j_call: TRBJ2-1
v_call: TRBV27

cdr3_nt: TGTGCCAGCAGTCTTAAACAGGGATGGGACACTGAAGCTTTCTTT
cdr3_aa: CASSLKQGWDTEAFF
d_call: NA
clone_size: NA
j_call: TRBJ1-1
v_call: TRBV7-9

cdr3_nt: TGCGCCAGCAGCCAAGGATCAGGGGGCGCCTATGGCTACACCTTC
cdr3_aa: CASSQGSGGAYGYTF
d_call: TRBD1
clone_size: NA
j_call: TRBJ1-2
v_call: TRBV4-3

cdr3_nt: TGTGCCAGCAGTAAACGGACAGGTGATAATTCACCCCTCCACTTT
cdr3_aa: CASSKRTGDNSPLHF
d_call: TRBD1
clone_size: few
j_call: TRBJ1-6
v_call: TRBV2

cdr3_nt: TGTGCCAGCAGCCCAGGGACAGGCAATTCACCCCTCCACTTT
cdr3_aa: CASSPGTGNSPLHF
d_call: TRBD1
clone_size: NA
j_call: TRBJ1-6
v_call: TRBV27

cdr3_nt: TGCGCCAGCAGTCGCTCGGAGGGGGCAGATAGCAATCAGCCCCAGCATTTT
cdr3_aa: CASSRSEGADSNQPQHF
d_call: TRBD1
clone_size: NA
j_call: TRBJ1-5
v_call: TRBV23-1

cdr3_nt: TGTGCCAGCAGCCCCGCAGGGATCTATGGCTACACCTTC
cdr3_aa: CASSPAGIYGYTF
d_call: NA
clone_size: once
j_call: TRBJ1-2
v_call: TRBV7-9

cdr3_nt: TGTGCCAGCAACGGACTAGCGGGGCACCTCACAGATACGCAGTATTTT
cdr3_aa: CASNGLAGHLTDTQYF
d_call: TRBD2
clone_size: NA
j_call: TRBJ2-3
v_call: TRBV11-2

cdr3_nt: TGTGCCAGCACCCGGACAGGGGGCGACACCGGGGAGCTGTTTTTT
cdr3_aa: CASTRTGGDTGELFF
d_call: TRBD1
clone_size: NA
j_call: TRBJ2-2
v_call: TRBV6-5

cdr3_nt: TGTGCCAGCAGCTCCTCCCAGGGCACCAATGAGCAGTTCTTC
cdr3_aa: CASSSSQGTNEQFF
d_call: NA
clone_size: NA
j_call: TRBJ2-1
v_call: TRBV11-2

cdr3_nt: TGTGCCAGCACCTACAGATCATCGGGAATGAACACTGAAGCTTTCTTT
cdr3_aa: CASTYRSSGMNTEAFF
d_call: NA
clone_size: NA
j_call: TRBJ1-1
v_call: TRBV5-6

cdr3_nt: TGTGCCAGCAGTTATTCGGGACAGGGGGCCTACGAGCAGTACTTC
cdr3_aa: CASSYSGQGAYEQYF
d_call: TRBD1
clone_size: NA
j_call: TRBJ2-7
v_call: TRBV27

cdr3_nt: TGTGCCAGCAGCAAACTAGCGGGAGGGCCCCACGAGCAGTACTTC
cdr3_aa: CASSKLAGGPHEQYF
d_call: TRBD2
clone_size: NA
j_call: TRBJ2-7
v_call: TRBV7-2

cdr3_nt: TGCAGCGTTGTGGGGACAGGTGTTTACAATGAGCAGTTCTTC
cdr3_aa: CSVVGTGVYNEQFF
d_call: TRBD1
clone_size: NA
j_call: TRBJ2-1
v_call: TRBV29-1

cdr3_nt: TGTGCCAGCAGTATTTTCGGGACAGGGGATGAAAAACTGTTTTTT
cdr3_aa: CASSIFGTGDEKLFF
d_call: TRBD1
clone_size: few
j_call: TRBJ1-4
v_call: TRBV28

cdr3_nt: TGTGCCAGCCTGGACTCACAGGGGATCTCCTACAATGAGCAGTTCTTC
cdr3_aa: CASLDSQGISYNEQFF
d_call: TRBD1
clone_size: NA
j_call: TRBJ2-1
v_call: TRBV11-2

cdr3_nt: TGTGCCAGTAGTATCGGACAGGGGCTTAACTATGGCTACACCTTC
cdr3_aa: CASSIGQGLNYGYTF
d_call: TRBD1
clone_size: NA
j_call: TRBJ1-2
v_call: TRBV19

cdr3_nt: TGTGCCAGCAGCCAGATGGGGACAGGGGTCGGGGCCAACGGCCTGACTTTC
cdr3_aa: CASSQMGTGVGANGLTF
d_call: TRBD1
clone_size: NA
j_call: TRBJ2-6
v_call: TRBV7-8

cdr3_nt: TGTGCCAGCAGCTTAGTTCTAGCGGGGACCGGGGAGCTGTTTTTT
cdr3_aa: CASSLVLAGTGELFF
d_call: TRBD2
clone_size: NA
j_call: TRBJ2-2
v_call: TRBV11-2

cdr3_nt: TGTGCCAGCAGCAATCGTCGACTAGCGGGGGCCAGCACAGATACGCAGTATTTT
cdr3_aa: CASSNRRLAGASTDTQYF
d_call: TRBD2
clone_size: NA
j_call: TRBJ2-3
v_call: TRBV28

cdr3_nt: TGTGCCAGCACCCAATGGGGACAGGGGGCCATCGGTCATTACGAGCAGTACTTC
cdr3_aa: CASTQWGQGAIGHYEQYF
d_call: TRBD1
clone_size: NA
j_call: TRBJ2-7
v_call: TRBV27

cdr3_nt: TGCGCCAGCAGCCCAAGTCCGGGACAGGGGGCAGATACGCAGTATTTT
cdr3_aa: CASSPSPGQGADTQYF
d_call: TRBD1
clone_size: once
j_call: TRBJ2-3
v_call: TRBV5-1

cdr3_nt: TGTGCCAGCAGTACGGGGAACACTGAAGCTTTCTTT
cdr3_aa: CASSTGNTEAFF
d_call: NA
clone_size: NA
j_call: TRBJ1-1
v_call: TRBV9

cdr3_nt: TGTGCCAGCAAGACAGCATTGAACACTGAAGCTTTCTTT
cdr3_aa: CASKTALNTEAFF
d_call: NA
clone_size: NA
j_call: TRBJ1-1
v_call: TRBV6-1